This T cell receptor (beta chain) emerged from a study of early T cells in non-severe SARS-CoV-2 infection. The wider study: It was bulk RNA from unsorted whole blood that was sequenced, and the chains were unpaired. General study results and limits: Matches to VDJdb favored anti-spike CD8 responses and missed private and CD4 specificities.

Germline CDR1 and CDR2: SQVTM and ANQGSEA. V lost 5 bases and J lost 1, with 11 bases in between. The CDR3 is made up of 13 amino acids. TCRdb re-analysed the 5' RACE reads in MiXCR, keeping a single row per CDR3 protein. The sample lists some 36,000 distinct CDR3 sequences, roughly 5.7% seen once, with approximately 5% in the top ten. This clonotype was counted at least ten times. Its target is unknown. The chain combines TRBV29-1 with TRBJ1-1; D gene uncertain. The receptor was isolated from an adult who was a healthcare worker with PCR-confirmed SARS-CoV-2 infection or an uninfected control (not recorded which). Sequencing used whole blood. For the CDR3, the DNA is TGCAGCGTTTTCCAACAAGGGAACACTGAAGCTTTCTTT. It specifies CSVFQQGNTEAFF.